A selection of T cell receptor beta chains follows, all from one sample in a study of blood T cell repertoires in COVID-19. Clones were sequenced by immunoSEQ multiplex PCR, and TCRdb holds only the in-frame ones, with some missing. The data hold approximately 200,000 clones, with about nine tenths observed a single time. Sequenced material: PBMCs or T cells enriched from blood (not recorded which). The receptors here all came from a man under 40 in a cohort exposed to, infected with or recovered from COVID-19 (not recorded which). Both conserved end residues are part of each CDR3. D genes are given only for firm matches. Some rows mark clone size as missing; the rest say once, few, many or name a class of expanded clone.

-	TRBD2	TRBV6-5	TRBJ2-1	TGTGCCAGCAGACGCACTAGCGGGTCCTACAATGAGCAGTTCTTC	CASRRTSGSYNEQFF
-	TRBD2	TRBV5-1	TRBJ2-2	TGCGCCAGCCGACTAGCGTTGAACACCGGGGAGCTGTTTTTT	CASRLALNTGELFF
-	TRBD1	TRBV7-9	TRBJ2-7	TGTGCCAGCAGCTTAGTGACGGGACAGGGGGCGAGACCCGCCTACGAGCAGTACTTC	CASSLVTGQGARPAYEQYF
-	-	TRBV10-3	TRBJ2-7	TGTGCCATCAGTGAAAAACTCACTAGCTCCTACGAGCAGTACTTC	CAISEKLTSSYEQYF
-	-	TRBV25-1	TRBJ1-6	TGTGCCAGCAGTGAACAGGGTAACTCACCCCTCCACTTT	CASSEQGNSPLHF
-	-	TRBV7-9	TRBJ1-6	TGTGCCAGCAGACCCACAGTTACGAATTCACCCCTCCACTTT	CASRPTVTNSPLHF
-	TRBD2	TRBV6-4	TRBJ2-1	TGTGCCAGCAGTGACGGACTAGCGGATTACAATGAGCAGTTCTTC	CASSDGLADYNEQFF
-	TRBD1	TRBV12-3/TRBV12-4	TRBJ2-1	TGTGCCAGCAGCTCACCAGGGGGGCAGTTCTTC	CASSSPGGQFF
-	-	TRBV3-1/TRBV3-2	TRBJ1-1	TGTGCCAGCAGCCCAGGACCTAAATCGGGGGCTTTCTTT	CASSPGPKSGAFF
-	TRBD2	TRBV11-3	TRBJ2-5	TGTGCCAGCAGCTTACGGGGGGAGGGAGAGACCCAGTACTTC	CASSLRGEGETQYF
-	TRBD2	TRBV5-1	TRBJ2-1	TGCGCCAGCAGCTCGCTAGCGGGAGGAGGCGATGAGCAGTTCTTC	CASSSLAGGGDEQFF
-	TRBD1	TRBV10-2	TRBJ1-2	TGCGCCAGCAGTCTAGGACAGGAGAACTATGGCTACACCTTC	CASSLGQENYGYTF
-	-	TRBV25-1	TRBJ1-5	TGTGCCAGCAGTGAATCCGGTGATAATCAGCCCCAGCATTTT	CASSESGDNQPQHF
-	-	TRBV9	TRBJ1-1	TGTGCCAGCAGCGTAGTATTTGAGTCTGAAGCTTTCTTT	CASSVVFESEAFF
-	TRBD2	TRBV5-6	TRBJ2-3	TGTGCCAGCAGCTTGATTCGGGCTAGCGGATTAAGCACAGATACGCAGTATTTT	CASSLIRASGLSTDTQYF
-	TRBD2	TRBV4-1	TRBJ2-7	TGCGCCAGCAGCCAAGGTTTCGGCGGGAGGATGTCCTACGAGCAGTACTTC	CASSQGFGGRMSYEQYF
-	-	TRBV4-1	TRBJ1-4	TGCGCCAGCAGCTCGGGTCCTTCGGAGGAAAAACTGTTTTTT	CASSSGPSEEKLFF
-	TRBD1	TRBV4-3	TRBJ1-1	TGCGCCAGCAGCCAAGGACTCGGGACAGGGAACACTGAAGCTTTCTTT	CASSQGLGTGNTEAFF
once	-	TRBV10-3	TRBJ2-3	TGTGCCATCAGAGAGGGACAAAGCAGCACAGATACGCAGTATTTT	CAIREGQSSTDTQYF
-	-	TRBV21-1	TRBJ1-4	TGTGCCAGCAGCAAACCACAGACAGGGTATGAAAAACTGTTTTTT	CASSKPQTGYEKLFF
-	-	TRBV5-4	TRBJ2-7	TGTGCCAGCAGCTTAGCCGGGACTTACGAGCAGTACTTC	CASSLAGTYEQYF
few	-	TRBV5-4	TRBJ1-1	TGTGCCAGCAGCGCCGGGGGTAACACTGAAGCTTTCTTT	CASSAGGNTEAFF